Presented here are 22 T cell receptor beta chains from one specimen sequenced in a study of T cell responses to AZD1222 COVID-19 vaccine. Sequencing was performed with immunoSEQ multiplex PCR; in TCRdb, only in-frame clones are kept and a portion is missing. The sample gives about 160,000 clones, 88% of which show up once; over 4.5% is in the top ten. Sequenced here: peripheral blood, sampled on day 0 of AZD1222 vaccination. Receptor source: an adult in good health.

This chain joins TRBV6-6 and TRBJ2-2, with 13 bases matching TRBD2. V gave up 5 bases and J gave up 6 bases; unmatched junction bases: 9. This CDR3 region has 17 residues. From germline, CDR1 is MNHNY and CDR2 SVGAGI (reference sequence). CDR3: CASSPITSGRVAGELFF. The CDR3, as DNA: TGTGCCAGCAGTCCTATAACTAGCGGGAGGGTCGCCGGGGAGCTGTTTTTT.

This sequence joins TRBV19 and TRBJ1-1; 8 positions agree with TRBD1. The CDR3 contains 17 residues. Germline V gene data show CDR1 as LNHDA and CDR2 as SQIVND (reference sequence). Germline trimming cut 3 bases from V and 1 base from J; bases unmatched to any gene: 10. In nucleotides, the CDR3 is TGTGCCAGTAGTATCCCTCGGGACAGGCCTACGAACACTGAAGCTTTCTTT. The encoded protein is CASSIPRDRPTNTEAFF. Full variable domain (rest looked up from reference TRBV19 and TRBJ1-1): DGGITQSPKYLFRKEGQNVTLSCEQNLNHDAMYWYRQDPGQGLRLIYYSQIVNDFQKGDIAEGYSVSREKKESFPLTVTSAQKNPTAFYLCASSIPRDRPTNTEAFFGQGTRLTVV.

The genes are TRBV4-3 and TRBJ2-3; tentative D call: TRBD1 (6 bases). The CDR3 totals 15 residues. Germline CDR1 LGHNA, CDR2 YSLEER. Trimming removed 2 bases from V and 3 bases from J, with 12 bases in between. CDR3 loop: CASSQNGRGTDTQYF. As DNA, the CDR3 is TGCGCCAGCAGCCAAAATGGCAGGGGAACAGATACGCAGTATTTT.

Only one count was recorded for this clone. The gene calls are TRBV5-1 and TRBJ1-6, with no clear D. Trimming removed 0 bases at V and 9 bases at J, with 13 bases between. The length of the CDR3 is 15 residues. Germline V CDR1 and CDR2: SGHRS, YFSETQ. This CDR3 reads CASSLAGPGSSPLHF. DNA of the CDR3: TGCGCCAGCAGCTTGGCCGGGCCGGGTAGTTCACCCCTCCACTTT. Filled out from reference TRBV5-1 and TRBJ1-6, the complete variable domain reads KAGVTQTPRYLIKTRGQQVTLSCSPISGHRSVSWYQQTPGQGLQFLFEYFSETQRNKGNFPGRFSGRQFSNSRSEMNVSTLELGDSALYLCASSLAGPGSSPLHFGNGTRLTVT.

The genes are TRBV24-1 and TRBJ1-2; the D is unclear. CDR3 length: 12 amino acids. The V and J ends lost 4 bases and 5 bases respectively, with 7 bases between them. CDR1 is KGHDR, CDR2 SFDVKD, per germline. The CDR3 bases are TGTGCCACCAGTGAGGGGTTTTATGGCTACACCTTC. Protein: CATSEGFYGYTF.

The chain couples TRBV5-4 to TRBJ2-5, with 8 bases aligning to TRBD2. Looked up from germline, CDR1 is SGHNT and CDR2 is YYREEE (reference sequence). V was pared by 3 bases and J by 0 bases, with 10 bases of the junction left unmatched. CDR3 size: 17 residues. CDR3 protein: CASSSPGLGSYQETQYF. The CDR3 region has the DNA TGTGCCAGCAGCTCACCGGGACTAGGGTCCTACCAAGAGACCCAGTACTTC.

V and J are TRBV6-5 and TRBJ1-2; D is uncertain. V dropped 6 bases and J dropped 4 bases, with 15 bases sitting between them. The length of the CDR3 is 14 residues. Germline CDR1 reads MNHEY; CDR2 reads SVGAGI. As DNA, the CDR3 is TGTGCCAGCAGGTCCGGACCGAGGCTCTATGGCTACACCTTC. Its translation is CASRSGPRLYGYTF.

This clone showed up just once. The chain has TRBV10-3 and TRBJ2-5; possibly TRBD1 or TRBD2 for D (5 bases each). Trimming took 3 bases from V and 2 from J, leaving 16 bases between them. Germline CDR1 ENHRY, CDR2 SYGVKD. The CDR3 runs 16 residues. The CDR3 region is CAISDWDPTAQETQYF. CDR3 bases: TGTGCCATCAGTGACTGGGACCCCACGGCGCAAGAGACCCAGTACTTC.

V and J are TRBV6-5 and TRBJ2-1; D may match TRBD1 or TRBD2 (5 bases each). CDR1 and CDR2 from the germline V gene are MNHEY and SVGAGI. Trimming took 7 bases from V and 8 from J, leaving 21 bases between them. The CDR3 has 15 amino acids. The DNA for the CDR3 is TGTGCCAGCACCCAGTCCCAGGGAGTATATTATGAGCAGTTCTTC. Translated: CASTQSQGVYYEQFF.

This chain uses TRBV28 with TRBJ1-5; D gene unclear. The CDR3 is made up of 17 amino acids. CDR1 is MDHEN and CDR2 is SYDVKM in the germline V gene. The ends were cut back, 6 bases at V and 4 bases at J, with 22 bases in the middle. The CDR3 reads CASRSPPARLINQPQHF. The CDR3, as DNA: TGTGCCAGCAGGTCCCCCCCGGCCAGATTAATAAATCAGCCCCAGCATTTT.

This rearrangement joins TRBV5-1 to TRBJ1-1, with 7 bases identical to TRBD1. Per the germline V gene, CDR1 is SGHRS and CDR2 is YFSETQ. Unmatched junction bases numbered 13, after V lost 7 bases and J lost 1 base. This CDR3 spans 16 amino acids. CDR3 sequence (DNA): TGCGCCAGCGCCGATGGACAGGAACCTGCGAACACTGAAGCTTTCTTT. It encodes CASADGQEPANTEAFF.

The chain joins TRBV29-1 to TRBJ2-1, with D possibly TRBD1 on 6 matching bases. CDR3 size: 16 residues. Trimming pared 4 bases from V and 7 bases from J, leaving 23 bases between. Germline values: CDR1 SQVTM, CDR2 ANQGSEA. In nucleotides, the CDR3 is TGCAGCGTTGTTGGTCGGGCAGGGGTGGATAGGAATGAGCAGTTCTTC. Translating gives CSVVGRAGVDRNEQFF.

The V call is TRBV13, the J call TRBJ1-6; a possible D gene is TRBD1 (6 bases). Deletions cut 5 bases from V and 8 bases from J, with 16 bases between. This CDR3 comprises 15 residues. Germline-derived CDR1 and CDR2 are PRHDT and FYEKMQ (reference sequence). The CDR3 region has the DNA TGTGCCAGCAGCCTCACGGGGGGCGGGTATTCACCCCTCCACTTT. Its protein product is CASSLTGGGYSPLHF. Full variable domain (missing parts from reference TRBV13 and TRBJ1-6): AAGVIQSPRHLIKEKRETATLKCYPIPRHDTVYWYQQGPGQDPQFLISFYEKMQSDKGSIPDRFSAQQFSDYHSELNMSSLELGDSALYFCASSLTGGGYSPLHFGNGTRLTVT.

The genes are TRBV29-1 and TRBJ2-1; D ambiguous. Trimming removed 4 bases from V and 10 bases from J, with 11 bases in between. Germline V gives CDR1 SQVTM, CDR2 ANQGSEA. The CDR3 is made up of 11 amino acids. DNA for the CDR3: TGCAGCGTTGGAGTTATTCGGGAGCAGTTCTTC. Translated, it gives CSVGVIREQFF.

V gene TRBV27 combines with J gene TRBJ1-1, with TRBD1 as a possible D gene (6 bases). Germline V CDR1 and CDR2: MNHEY, SMNVEV (reference sequence). The V end was cut by 3 bases, the J end by 2 bases, with 13 bases between. The CDR3 is 15 residues long. The DNA of the CDR3 is TGTGCCAGCAGTTTCCACGGACAGCTCAACACTGAAGCTTTCTTT. Its translation: CASSFHGQLNTEAFF.

The genes are TRBV5-6 and TRBJ2-5; D remains ambiguous. Per germline, CDR1 SGHDT and CDR2 YYEEEE. The CDR3 sequence is 15 residues long. Trimming cost V 0 bases and J 0 bases, with 9 bases left between them. CDR3 bases: TGTGCCAGCAGCTTGGTGCAGGCGAACCAAGAGACCCAGTACTTC. Its translation: CASSLVQANQETQYF.

A single count supports this clone. The rearrangement links TRBV9 to TRBJ1-2; no reliable D call. Between the trimmed V and J ends, which lost 0 bases and 9 bases, there was a span of 9 bases. This CDR3 is 12 amino acids long. Per germline, CDR1 SGDLS and CDR2 YYNGEE. CDR3 protein: CASSVGGQSYTF. The CDR3 nucleotides are TGTGCCAGCAGCGTAGGTGGGCAGAGCTACACCTTC.

The V and J genes are TRBV5-1 and TRBJ2-5, with D possibly TRBD1 on 5 matching bases. The germline gives CDR1 SGHRS, CDR2 YFSETQ. The CDR3 sequence is 15 residues long. V was pared by 5 bases and J by 2 bases, with 16 bases between. The CDR3 protein is CASSFGVGQQETQYF. The CDR3 DNA reads as TGCGCCAGCAGTTTTGGGGTGGGGCAGCAAGAGACCCAGTACTTC.

The J gene is TRBJ2-5, the V gene TRBV5-8, with D possibly TRBD2 on 6 matching bases. CDR1 and CDR2 (germline): SGHTS, YDEGEE. This CDR3 contains 15 residues. Trimming shortened V by 2 bases and J by 4 bases, and 15 bases separated the two germline ends. This chain's CDR3 is CASSFRTGGRETQYF. CDR3 coding DNA: TGTGCCAGCAGCTTCCGTACCGGAGGGAGAGAGACCCAGTACTTC.

This clone appeared a few times. The chain recombines TRBV12-5 with TRBJ1-2; TRBD1 agrees at 9 bases. After removal of 5 bases from V and 8 bases from J, the junction contained 9 bases not matched to a gene. The CDR3 is made up of 14 amino acids. Germline values: CDR1 LGHNT, CDR2 FRNRAP. The CDR3 region is CASGLGQGTEGYTF. CDR3 nucleotide sequence: TGTGCTAGTGGTCTGGGACAGGGAACGGAAGGCTACACCTTC. Full variable domain (outside the CDR3, taken from reference TRBV12-5 and TRBJ1-2): DARVTQTPRHKVTEMGQEVTMRCQPILGHNTVFWYRQTMMQGLELLAYFRNRAPLDDSGMPKDRFSAEMPDATLATLKIQPSEPRDSAVYFCASGLGQGTEGYTFGSGTRLTVV.

This clone was seen only once. The J gene is TRBJ1-1, the V gene TRBV29-1, with D tentatively TRBD1 (5 bases). CDR1 is SQVTM, CDR2 ANQGSEA, per germline. The V end lost 4 bases, the J end lost 2 bases, and 11 bases lay between the germline ends. CDR3 length equals 13 residues. CDR3 DNA: TGCAGCGTTGGCGGAGACAGTAACACTGAAGCTTTCTTT. The encoded protein is CSVGGDSNTEAFF.

This chain links TRBV5-1 with TRBJ1-3; D is unclear. The germline V gene encodes CDR1 SGHRS and CDR2 YFSETQ. Trimming shortened V by 7 bases and J by 4 bases, and 18 bases separated the two germline ends. There are 15 residues in the CDR3. CDR3 bases: TGCGCCAGCTCGGCCGGTGGGTCGGCAGGAAACACCATATATTTT. This gives the protein CASSAGGSAGNTIYF.